The 20 T cell receptor beta chains below come from one sample, sequenced in a study of blood T cell repertoires in COVID-19. Data came from immunoSEQ multiplex PCR; TCRdb stores just in-frame clones and leaves some out. The top ten hold 9.5% to 11% of the sample, which has 150,000 to 200,000 clones, around 81% seen once. Sequencing was carried out using peripheral blood. The receptors were gathered from a man aged 55 to 69 with active or convalescent COVID-19.

A single count supports this clone. The genes are TRBV5-1 and TRBJ1-2; D perhaps matches TRBD1 (6 bases). Trimming took 2 bases from V and 4 from J, leaving 15 bases between them. The CDR3 is 15 amino acids. Germline values: CDR1 SGHRS, CDR2 YFSETQ. The CDR3 reads CASSFDGQPTYGYTF. The CDR3 DNA reads TGCGCCAGCAGCTTCGATGGACAGCCCACCTATGGCTACACCTTC.

This chain links TRBV3-1 (or the pseudogene TRBV3-2) with TRBJ2-7; D gene unclear. Trimming stripped 3 bases from V and 4 bases from J, with 10 bases between. This CDR3 has 13 residues. The germline CDR1 and CDR2 sequences are LGHDT and YNNKEL (reference sequence). In DNA, the CDR3 is TGTGCCAGCAGCCAGAAAGCGCGGTACGAGCAGTACTTC. It codes for CASSQKARYEQYF.

The chain carries TRBV4-2 and TRBJ2-7; D is perhaps TRBD2 (6 bases). Trimming shortened V by 1 base and J by 7 bases, and 14 bases separated the two germline ends. CDR3 length: 14 residues. The V gene's germline CDR1 is LGHNA and CDR2 YNFKEQ. DNA of the CDR3: TGTGCCAGCAGCCAAGGGGGGACTCCTAGGGAGCAGTACTTC. It yields the protein CASSQGGTPREQYF.

The chain combines TRBV4-2 with TRBJ1-4; the match to TRBD1 covers 9 bases. With 4 bases clipped from V and 2 bases from J, the junction kept 8 bases outside the gene matches. Germline CDR1 is LGHNA and CDR2 is YNFKEQ. This CDR3 is built from 17 residues. The CDR3, as DNA: TGTGCCAGCAGCCTTCGGACAGGGGAGGCCACTAATGAAAAACTGTTTTTT. Translation: CASSLRTGEATNEKLFF.

The chain combines TRBV15 with TRBJ2-1; 12 bases agree with TRBD2. CDR1 is LNHNV and CDR2 is YYDKDF in the germline V gene (reference sequence). The CDR3 runs 17 residues. V lost 0 bases to trimming and J lost 10 bases; unmatched junction nucleotides: 10. The CDR3 reads CATSRESSGRGVREQFF. CDR3 sequence (DNA): TGTGCCACCAGCAGAGAGTCTAGCGGGAGGGGGGTACGGGAGCAGTTCTTC.

The chain couples TRBV6-1 to TRBJ2-1, with 11 bases aligning to TRBD1. CDR1 is MNHNS, CDR2 SASEGT, per germline. The CDR3 length is 16 residues. The V and J ends lost 4 bases and 11 bases, in that order; junction bases with no gene match: 13. The CDR3 DNA is TGTGCCAGCAGTGCCACACCGGGACAGGGGGTGGGACAGCAGTTCTTC. Residues: CASSATPGQGVGQQFF.

This rearrangement joins TRBV10-3 to TRBJ2-5, with unresolved D. From germline, CDR1 is ENHRY and CDR2 SYGVKD. V was cut by 1 base and J by 4 bases, with 10 bases left in between. This CDR3 contains 14 residues. In DNA form, the CDR3 reads TGTGCCATCAGTGAGTTGTCAGGTGGAGAGACCCAGTACTTC. This gives the protein CAISELSGGETQYF.

The J gene is TRBJ1-2, the V gene TRBV5-8; TRBD1 matches at 10 bases. J lost 5 bases, V lost 4 bases, and 8 bases had no gene match. The V gene's germline CDR1 is SGHTS and CDR2 YDEGEE. The CDR3 has 15 amino acids. The CDR3 nucleotides are TGTGCCAGCAGCACGAGACAGGGGGCGAGGTATGGCTACACCTTC. This gives the protein CASSTRQGARYGYTF.

The chain employs TRBV19 and TRBJ1-2; possible D gene TRBD1, 5 bases. Germline CDR1 is LNHDA and CDR2 is SQIVND (reference sequence). The CDR3 covers 14 residues. The V end lost 6 bases, the J end lost 0 bases, and 11 bases lay between the germline ends. The CDR3 spells CASSHLTANYGYTF. CDR3 sequence (DNA): TGTGCCAGTAGCCACTTGACAGCTAACTATGGCTACACCTTC.

This chain joins TRBV5-8 and TRBJ1-2; D call uncertain. The length of the CDR3 is 13 residues. Germline values: CDR1 SGHTS, CDR2 YDEGEE. V was trimmed by 1 base and J by 3 bases, leaving 7 bases between them. The CDR3 DNA sequence: TGTGCCAGCAGCTTGCGCGGCTACTATGGCTACACCTTC. Its protein product is CASSLRGYYGYTF.

This clone was counted ten times or more. The gene calls are TRBV7-3 and TRBJ1-3; D is possibly TRBD1 (5 bases). The CDR3 has 15 residues. Germline V gene data show CDR1 as SGHTA and CDR2 as FQGTGA. Trimming stripped 1 base from V and 1 base from J, with 8 bases between. This CDR3 is CASSLNGGSGNTIYF. CDR3 nucleotides: TGTGCCAGCAGCTTAAACGGGGGATCTGGAAACACCATATATTTT.

As for this clone: The same CDR3 also results from other DNA sequences found in this sample. The chain has TRBV11-2 and TRBJ1-5; possibly TRBD1 for D (5 bases). The CDR3 sequence is 14 residues long. The V gene's germline CDR1 is SGHAT and CDR2 FQNNGV. Trimming pared 0 bases from V and 5 bases from J, leaving 8 bases between. The CDR3 DNA reads TGTGCCAGCAGCTTAGACGGAGGGGATCAGCCCCAGCATTTT. Translation gives CASSLDGGDQPQHF. Using reference TRBV11-2 and TRBJ1-5 for the parts outside the CDR3, the full variable domain is EAGVAQSPRYKIIEKRQSVAFWCNPISGHATLYWYQQILGQGPKLLIQFQNNGVVDDSQLPKDRFSAERLKGVDSTLKIQPAKLEDSAVYLCASSLDGGDQPQHFGDGTRLSIL.

In DNA form, the CDR3 reads TGTGCCAGCAGTTTCTTTGAGGAGGGAGAAAACTATGGCTACACCTTC. Amino acids: CASSFFEEGENYGYTF. V and J are TRBV27 and TRBJ1-2; no clear D. V lost 3 bases, J lost 2 bases, and 16 bases lay in between. The germline gives CDR1 MNHEY, CDR2 SMNVEV (reference sequence). The CDR3 runs to 16 residues.

The DNA of the CDR3 is TGCGCCAGCAGTGCCAGGGGAATCGGCTACGAGCAGTACTTC. Translated, it gives CASSARGIGYEQYF. The V and J genes are TRBV10-1 and TRBJ2-7, with D possibly being TRBD1 (6 bases). From germline, CDR1 is WNHNN and CDR2 SYGVQD (reference sequence). The CDR3 extends over 14 amino acids. Trimming cost V 4 bases and J 3 bases, with 13 bases left between them.

The chain recombines TRBV6-5 with TRBJ1-2; 9 nucleotides match TRBD1. This CDR3 region has 15 residues. J lost 7 bases, V lost 4 bases, and 10 bases had no gene match. CDR1 and CDR2 from the germline V gene are MNHEY and SVGAGI. Here the CDR3 reads CASSFSPGTGLGYTF. The CDR3 bases are TGTGCCAGCAGTTTTTCCCCCGGGACAGGGCTTGGCTACACCTTC.

The chain has TRBV12-3 or TRBV12-4 and TRBJ1-2, with D possibly being TRBD1 (5 bases). Trimming removed 8 bases from V and 2 bases from J, with 12 bases in between. This CDR3 has 13 amino acids. CDR3 region: CASQRDRNYGYTF. In DNA, the CDR3 is TGTGCCAGCCAGCGAGACAGAAACTATGGCTACACCTTC.

In this sample, this clone turned up a few times. The chain employs TRBV10-3 and TRBJ1-5; a weak D match, TRBD1 (5 bases). Trimming stripped 3 bases from V and 2 bases from J, with 14 bases between. CDR3 size: 16 residues. In germline, CDR1 is ENHRY, CDR2 SYGVKD. CDR3 bases: TGTGCCATCAGTGAAGCGGGGGTGGCGGGCAATCAGCCCCAGCATTTT. This encodes CAISEAGVAGNQPQHF.

This clone was detected only once. This sequence joins TRBV18 and TRBJ1-4; D is perhaps TRBD1 (6 bases). The germline CDR1 and CDR2 sequences are KGHSH and LQKENI. Between the trimmed V and J ends, which lost 2 bases and 9 bases, there was a span of 13 bases. The CDR3 consists of 14 residues. CDR3: CASSPAGAMKKLFF. Written as DNA, the CDR3 is TGTGCCAGCTCACCAGCAGGGGCAATGAAAAAACTGTTTTTT. The whole variable domain, remainder taken from reference TRBV18 and TRBJ1-4, is NAGVMQNPRHLVRRRGQEARLRCSPMKGHSHVYWYRQLPEEGLKFMVYLQKENIIDESGMPKERFSAEFPKEGPSILRIQQVVRGDSAAYFCASSPAGAMKKLFFGSGTQLSVL.

This clone came up once. The chain joins TRBV2 to TRBJ2-2; D unclear. Germline V CDR1 and CDR2: SNHLY, FYNNEI. V lost 7 bases and J lost 5, with 11 bases in between. CDR3 size: 13 residues. The CDR3 protein is CASTTEVTGELFF. CDR3 in DNA: TGTGCCAGCACGACCGAGGTAACCGGGGAGCTGTTTTTT.

This clone was recorded once. The rearrangement uses TRBV25-1 and TRBJ2-1; 12 bases are shared with TRBD2. This CDR3 is built from 14 residues. V dropped 7 bases and J dropped 4; count of bases not matched to a gene: 2. CDR1 and CDR2 from the germline V gene are MGHDK and SYGVNS. The CDR3 region has the DNA TGTGCCAGCACAGGGACTAGCGGGTACAATGAGCAGTTCTTC. Protein: CASTGTSGYNEQFF.